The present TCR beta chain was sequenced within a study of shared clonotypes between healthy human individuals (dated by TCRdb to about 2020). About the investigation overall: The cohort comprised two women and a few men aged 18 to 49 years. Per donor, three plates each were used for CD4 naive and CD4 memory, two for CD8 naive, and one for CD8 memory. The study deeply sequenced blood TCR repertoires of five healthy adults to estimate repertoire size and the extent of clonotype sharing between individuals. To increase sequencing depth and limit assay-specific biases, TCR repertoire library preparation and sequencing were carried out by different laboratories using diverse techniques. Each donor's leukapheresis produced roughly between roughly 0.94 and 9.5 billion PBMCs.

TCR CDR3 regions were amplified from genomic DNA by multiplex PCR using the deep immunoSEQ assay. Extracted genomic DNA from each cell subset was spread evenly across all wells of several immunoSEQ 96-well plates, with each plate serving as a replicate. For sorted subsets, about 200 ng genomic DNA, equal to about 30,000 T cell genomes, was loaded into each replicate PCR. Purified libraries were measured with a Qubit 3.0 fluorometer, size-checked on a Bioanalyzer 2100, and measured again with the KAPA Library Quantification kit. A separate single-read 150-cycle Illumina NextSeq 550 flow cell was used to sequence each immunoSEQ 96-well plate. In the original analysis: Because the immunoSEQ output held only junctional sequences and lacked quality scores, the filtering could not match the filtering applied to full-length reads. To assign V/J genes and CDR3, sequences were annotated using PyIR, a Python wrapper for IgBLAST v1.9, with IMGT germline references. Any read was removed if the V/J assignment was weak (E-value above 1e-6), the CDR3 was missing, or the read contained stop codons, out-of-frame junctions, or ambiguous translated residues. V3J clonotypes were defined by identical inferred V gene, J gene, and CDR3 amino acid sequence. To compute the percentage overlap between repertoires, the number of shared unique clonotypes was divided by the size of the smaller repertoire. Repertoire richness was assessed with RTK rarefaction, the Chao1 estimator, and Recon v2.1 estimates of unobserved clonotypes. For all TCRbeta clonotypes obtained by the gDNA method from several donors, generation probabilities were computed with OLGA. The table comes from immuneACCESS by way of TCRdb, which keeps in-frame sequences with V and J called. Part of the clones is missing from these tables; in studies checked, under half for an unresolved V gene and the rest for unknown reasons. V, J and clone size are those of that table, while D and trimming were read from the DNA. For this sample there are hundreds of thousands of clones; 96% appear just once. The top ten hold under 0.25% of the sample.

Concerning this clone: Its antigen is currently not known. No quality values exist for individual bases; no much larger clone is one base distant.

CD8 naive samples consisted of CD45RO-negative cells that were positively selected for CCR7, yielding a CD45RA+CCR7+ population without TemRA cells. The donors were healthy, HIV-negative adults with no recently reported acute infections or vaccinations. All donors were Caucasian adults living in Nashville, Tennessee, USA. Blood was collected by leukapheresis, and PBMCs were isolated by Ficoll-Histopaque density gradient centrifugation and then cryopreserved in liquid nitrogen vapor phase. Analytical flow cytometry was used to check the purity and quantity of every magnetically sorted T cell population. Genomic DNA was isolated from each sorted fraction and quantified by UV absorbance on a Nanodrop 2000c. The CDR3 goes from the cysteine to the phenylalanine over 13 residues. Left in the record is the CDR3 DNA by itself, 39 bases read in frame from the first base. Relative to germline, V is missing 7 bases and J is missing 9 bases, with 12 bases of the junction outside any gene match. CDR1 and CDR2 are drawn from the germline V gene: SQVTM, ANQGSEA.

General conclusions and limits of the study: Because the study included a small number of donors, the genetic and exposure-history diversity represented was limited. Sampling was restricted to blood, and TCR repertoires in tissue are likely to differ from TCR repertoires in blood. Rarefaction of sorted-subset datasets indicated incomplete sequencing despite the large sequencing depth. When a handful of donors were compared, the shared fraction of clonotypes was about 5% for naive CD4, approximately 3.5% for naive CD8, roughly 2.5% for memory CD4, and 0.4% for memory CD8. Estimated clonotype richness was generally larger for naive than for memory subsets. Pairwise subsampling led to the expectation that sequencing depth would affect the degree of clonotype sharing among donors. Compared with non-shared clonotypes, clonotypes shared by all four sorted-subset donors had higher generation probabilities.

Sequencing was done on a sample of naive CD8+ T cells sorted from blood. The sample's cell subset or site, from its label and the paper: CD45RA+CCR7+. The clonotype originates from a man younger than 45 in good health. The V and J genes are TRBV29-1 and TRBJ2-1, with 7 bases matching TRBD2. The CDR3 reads CSGKWRELSEQFF. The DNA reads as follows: TGCAGCGGAAAATGGCGGGAGTTAAGTGAGCAGTTCTTC.